The entry below describes one T cell receptor beta chain. No antigen is known for it. These data belong to a study of T cells in Graves' hyperthyroidism and ophthalmopathy. Study conclusions and caveats: Most thyroid clonotypes that were expanded above 0.001 also turned up in blood.

Amplified regions were TCR beta CDR3 sequences from RNA transcripts. HTBI primers were the set used in a first-round RT-PCR of the TCR CDR3. TCRdb used MiXCR to reprocess the multiplex PCR reads, holding one entry per CDR3 protein. The data show more than 300,000 distinct CDR3 sequences, around 14% seen once. This TCR was sampled from a woman aged 25 to 45 with Graves' hyperthyroidism. Source material: blood.

CDR3 sequence reads: CASSVEANTEAFF. The CDR3 bases are TGTGCCAGCAGCGTAGAGGCGAACACTGAAGCTTTCTTT. The chain has TRBV9 and TRBJ1-1, with D unclear. Germline CDR1 reads SGDLS; CDR2 reads YYNGEE. The CDR3 is made up of 13 amino acids. V gave up 0 bases and J gave up 1 base, with 4 bases separating them.